Listed below are T cell receptor beta chains from one sample, sequenced in a study of shared clonotypes between healthy human individuals. This table comes from immunoSEQ multiplex PCR, and its TCRdb copy is limited to in-frame clones, with some not included. The table records some 2,000,000 clones, approximately 95% of them present only once. The sample taken for sequencing was naive CD8+ T cells sorted from blood. The origin of the receptors is a young man in good health. CDR3s include the opening cysteine and the closing phenylalanine or tryptophan. The D gene is left open where the match is weak. For some rows the clone size is stated as once, few or many, or as a class when expanded; others skip it.

. TRBJ2-5 TRBV7-7 . CASSLGVGSFQETQYF TGTGCTAGCAGCCTTGGGGTAGGGTCCTTCCAAGAGACCCAGTACTTC
TRBD1 TRBJ2-7 TRBV7-9 . CASSTGDITSYEQYF TGTGCCAGCAGTACAGGGGACATAACATCCTACGAGCAGTACTTC
TRBD1 TRBJ1-3 TRBV7-9 . CASRTGFGNTIYF TGTGCCAGCAGGACAGGGTTTGGAAACACCATATATTTT
. TRBJ1-3 TRBV7-2 once CASSGGQGPGNTIYF TGTGCCAGCAGCGGTGGTCAGGGGCCTGGAAACACCATATATTTT
. TRBJ1-5 TRBV6-4 . CASSTREGQPQHF TGTGCCAGCAGCACCCGGGAGGGTCAGCCCCAGCATTTT
. TRBJ2-1 TRBV9 . CASSPGVGGNEQFF TGTGCCAGCAGCCCGGGAGTAGGGGGCAATGAGCAGTTCTTC
. TRBJ2-5 TRBV28 . CASSFQGSGLRETQYF TGTGCCAGCAGTTTTCAAGGTTCGGGTCTCAGGGAGACCCAGTACTTC
. TRBJ2-7 TRBV27 . CASSFGPHYEQYF TGTGCCAGCAGTTTTGGGCCACATTACGAGCAGTACTTC
. TRBJ2-2 TRBV5-1 . CASSLLSENTGELFF TGCGCCAGCAGCTTGCTTAGCGAGAACACCGGGGAGCTGTTTTTT
. TRBJ2-7 TRBV5-6 . CASSHQSYEQYF TGTGCCAGCAGCCACCAGTCCTACGAGCAGTACTTC
. TRBJ1-1 TRBV27 . CASSSPTKNNTEAFF TGTGCCAGCAGTTCCCCCACAAAAAACAACACTGAAGCTTTCTTT
. TRBJ2-1 TRBV16 . CASSQSSGGPPYNEQFF TGTGCCAGCAGCCAATCGTCCGGAGGCCCTCCCTACAATGAGCAGTTCTTC
. TRBJ1-4 TRBV4-3 . CASSPDRWDEKLFF TGCGCCAGCAGCCCGGACCGGTGGGATGAAAAACTGTTTTTT
TRBD2 TRBJ2-7 TRBV7-2 . CASSPQRGASYEQYF TGTGCCAGCAGCCCCCAGCGGGGGGCTTCCTACGAGCAGTACTTC
TRBD2 TRBJ2-7 TRBV9 . CASSPGLAGWGDYEQYF TGTGCCAGCAGCCCCGGACTAGCGGGGTGGGGGGATTACGAGCAGTACTTC
. TRBJ1-1 TRBV7-9 . CASSTTVMNTEAFF TGTGCCAGCAGCACGACAGTGATGAACACTGAAGCTTTCTTT
. TRBJ1-1 TRBV9 . CASSVMSVIGEMNTEAFF TGTGCCAGCAGCGTCATGTCGGTAATAGGGGAGATGAACACTGAAGCTTTCTTT
TRBD1 TRBJ1-5 TRBV19 . CASSMADRGWQPQHF TGTGCCAGTAGTATGGCGGACAGGGGGTGGCAGCCCCAGCATTTT
. TRBJ1-6 TRBV27 . CASSYWKEGSTGLISYNSPLHF TGTGCCAGCAGTTATTGGAAGGAGGGGTCGACAGGTCTGATCTCCTATAATTCACCCCTCCACTTT
TRBD2 TRBJ2-5 TRBV6-5 once CASSPIWGGQETQYF TGTGCCAGCAGCCCGATATGGGGGGGTCAAGAGACCCAGTACTTC
. TRBJ1-6 TRBV4-3 . CASSPYRLSSYNSPLHF TGCGCCAGCAGCCCCTATCGACTGAGCTCCTATAATTCACCCCTCCACTTT
. TRBJ1-1 TRBV5-1 . CASSLTGNTEAFF TGCGCCAGCAGCTTGACGGGGAACACTGAAGCTTTCTTT
. TRBJ2-2 TRBV18 few CASSPSEGEGTGELFF TGTGCCAGCTCACCATCAGAAGGGGAAGGTACCGGGGAGCTGTTTTTT
. TRBJ2-7 TRBV11-2 . CASSIATDYEQYF TGTGCCAGTTCCATAGCGACAGACTACGAGCAGTACTTC
. TRBJ2-7 TRBV5-1 . CASSYVGTTYEQYF TGCGCCAGCAGCTATGTAGGGACGACCTACGAGCAGTACTTC
. TRBJ2-2 TRBV10-1 . CASSVQYTGELFF TGCGCCAGCAGTGTACAGTACACCGGGGAGCTGTTTTTT
. TRBJ2-4 TRBV7-9 . CASSLDTAKNIQYF TGTGCCAGCAGCTTAGACACAGCCAAAAACATTCAGTACTTC
TRBD2 TRBJ2-1 TRBV29-1 . CSVPGLAEYEQFF TGCAGCGTCCCGGGACTAGCTGAGTATGAGCAGTTCTTC
TRBD2 TRBJ2-1 TRBV7-6 . CASSLENGGYMDEQFF TGTGCCAGCAGCTTAGAAAACGGGGGGTATATGGATGAGCAGTTCTTC
. TRBJ2-1 TRBV4-1 . CASSIKLYGEQFF TGCGCCAGCAGCATAAAGCTGTATGGGGAGCAGTTCTTC
. TRBJ1-5 TRBV12-5 . CASGSDQPQHF TGTGCTAGTGGTTCGGATCAGCCCCAGCATTTT
. TRBJ1-1 TRBV29-1 . CSVVVTEAFF TGCAGCGTTGTGGTCACTGAAGCTTTCTTT
. TRBJ2-1 TRBV27 . CASSLRSNEQFF TGTGCCAGCAGTTTACGGAGTAATGAGCAGTTCTTC
. TRBJ2-7 TRBV5-1 . CASSSVTYEQYF TGCGCCAGCAGCTCGGTTACCTACGAGCAGTACTTC
. TRBJ2-7 TRBV6-1 . CASSERGEEGIVEQYF TGTGCCAGCAGTGAAAGGGGCGAGGAGGGCATTGTCGAGCAGTACTTC
TRBD1 TRBJ2-5 TRBV11-2 . CASSQGQGTGETQYF TGTGCCAGCAGCCAGGGACAGGGGACGGGAGAGACCCAGTACTTC
. TRBJ2-1 TRBV6-5 . CASSYLRGAEQFF TGTGCCAGCAGTTACCTACGGGGAGCTGAGCAGTTCTTC
TRBD2 TRBJ2-5 TRBV7-9 . CASDAGGRETQYF TGTGCCAGCGATGCGGGAGGGAGAGAGACCCAGTACTTC
. TRBJ2-1 TRBV9 . CASSLGLSYNEQFF TGTGCCAGCAGCTTAGGACTCTCCTACAATGAGCAGTTCTTC
. TRBJ1-2 TRBV13 . CASSPDRDPYGYTF TGTGCCAGCAGCCCTGACCGGGATCCCTATGGCTACACCTTC
. TRBJ1-1 TRBV20-1 . CSAKDSEAFF TGCAGTGCTAAGGACAGCGAAGCTTTCTTT
. TRBJ2-7 TRBV7-9 . CASSLSGTFYEQYF TGTGCCAGCAGCCTCTCCGGGACTTTCTACGAGCAGTACTTC
. TRBJ2-7 TRBV28 . CASSLGQGGIEQYF TGTGCCAGCAGTTTAGGTCAGGGGGGGATCGAGCAGTACTTC
. TRBJ2-7 TRBV5-6 . CASSLAGGLHYEQYF TGTGCCAGCAGCTTGGCCGGCGGGCTTCACTACGAGCAGTACTTC
TRBD1 TRBJ2-1 TRBV6-6 once CASSYLRQGTYNEQFF TGTGCCAGCAGTTACTTAAGACAGGGAACCTACAATGAGCAGTTCTTC
. TRBJ2-3 TRBV4-1 . CASSQENLGAGWKDTQYF TGCGCCAGCAGCCAAGAAAATCTCGGCGCAGGGTGGAAAGATACGCAGTATTTT
. TRBJ2-3 TRBV28 . CASSFPSPSTDTQYF TGTGCCAGCAGTTTCCCGAGTCCTAGCACAGATACGCAGTATTTT
. TRBJ2-7 TRBV7-9 . CASSFNPSIQSSYEQYF TGTGCCAGCAGCTTTAATCCCTCGATCCAGAGCTCCTACGAGCAGTACTTC
. TRBJ1-2 TRBV5-8 . CASSLANHWTEPGYTF TGTGCCAGCAGCTTGGCCAATCATTGGACAGAACCTGGCTACACCTTC
. TRBJ2-3 TRBV7-8 . CASRPGKSTDTQYF TGTGCCAGCAGACCAGGGAAGAGCACAGATACGCAGTATTTT